The 26 T cell receptor beta chains reported below all come from one sample, sequenced in a study of control samples from healthy donors and cancer patients. Clones were sequenced by immunoSEQ multiplex PCR, and TCRdb holds only the in-frame ones, with some missing. Among some 100,000 clones, roughly 90% were seen once, and the ten largest hold roughly 18%. Specimen: blood. The receptors here all came from a woman aged 45-65 years in good health.

The gene calls are TRBV3-1 (or the pseudogene TRBV3-2) and TRBJ2-7; D is uncertain. CDR1 is LGHDT and CDR2 is YNNKEL in the germline V gene (reference sequence). V lost 0 bases and J 3 bases, leaving 12 bases between the germline ends. The CDR3 has 15 residues. The CDR3 spells CASSQDPLLDYEQYF. The CDR3 bases are TGTGCCAGCAGCCAAGATCCACTCCTGGACTACGAGCAGTACTTC.

The J gene is TRBJ2-3, the V gene TRBV6-5, with 8 bases aligning to TRBD1. This CDR3 is built from 15 residues. The V gene's germline CDR1 is MNHEY and CDR2 SVGAGI. With V trimmed by 6 bases and J by 4 bases, 9 bases remained unmatched. CDR3 DNA sequence: TGTGCCAGCAGCAGACAGGGGTTTGTTCCAGATACGCAGTATTTT. Amino acids: CASSRQGFVPDTQYF.

The V call is TRBV4-3, the J call TRBJ2-2; D call uncertain. The germline CDR1 and CDR2 sequences are LGHNA and YSLEER. With 4 bases removed from V and 5 bases from J, the gap between germline ends came to 5 bases. The CDR3 spans 12 residues. The CDR3 DNA reads as TGCGCCAGCAGCCTTATAACCGGGGAGCTGTTTTTT. Its translation: CASSLITGELFF.

The chain joins TRBV10-2 to TRBJ1-1, with D uncertain. V dropped 3 bases and J dropped 1 base, with 9 bases sitting between them. This CDR3 spans 14 amino acids. CDR1 and CDR2 (germline): WSHSY, SAAADI. The DNA of the CDR3 is TGCGCCAGCAGTGATTGGCTACAGAACACTGAAGCTTTCTTT. It encodes CASSDWLQNTEAFF.

This sequence joins TRBV6-1 and TRBJ2-7; D not certain. This CDR3 spans 12 amino acids. Germline V gene sequence: CDR1 MNHNS, CDR2 SASEGT. The V end was cut by 2 bases, the J end by 4 bases, with 6 bases between. The CDR3: CASSESYYEQYV. CDR3 nucleotide sequence: TGTGCCAGCAGTGAATCGTATTACGAGCAGTACGTC.

The chain employs TRBV7-2 and TRBJ2-5; perhaps TRBD1 as D (6 bases). Trimming removed 6 bases at V and 1 base at J, with 9 bases between. Germline CDR1 is SGHTA and CDR2 is FQGNSA. The CDR3 runs 13 residues. Here the CDR3 reads CASRRTAQETQYF. The CDR3 DNA is TGTGCCAGCAGGAGGACAGCCCAAGAGACCCAGTACTTC.

The rearrangement uses TRBV19 and TRBJ2-2, with D possibly TRBD1 on 6 matching bases. Trimming took 6 bases from V and 2 from J, leaving 13 bases between them. Germline loops: CDR1 LNHDA, CDR2 SQIVND (reference sequence). The CDR3 is 15 amino acids. The CDR3 coding sequence is TGTGCCAGTAGCAGGGGACCGAAAAACACCGGGGAGCTGTTTTTT. Translation gives CASSRGPKNTGELFF.

This clone was counted between two and nine times. The chain has TRBV7-8 and TRBJ2-7; D remains ambiguous. Per the germline V gene, CDR1 is SGHVS and CDR2 is FQNEAQ. The CDR3 consists of 15 residues. The ends were cut back, 0 bases at V and 1 base at J, with 10 bases in the middle. In nucleotides, the CDR3 is TGTGCCAGCAGCTTAGCCCCTGCAAGATCCTACGAGCAGTACGTC. It translates to CASSLAPARSYEQYV.

The chain has TRBV4-3 and TRBJ1-2; weak D call: TRBD1 (5 bases). Trimming took off 0 bases at V and 8 bases at J, with 25 bases between the two ends. Germline assignment: CDR1 LGHNA and CDR2 YSLEER. This CDR3 contains 18 residues. The CDR3, as DNA: TGCGCCAGCAGCCAAGATTGGAGCAGGACACAAAATAAAATAGGCTACACCTTC. This gives the protein CASSQDWSRTQNKIGYTF.

This rearrangement joins TRBV19 to TRBJ2-2; 9 nucleotides line up with TRBD2. The CDR3 extends over 15 amino acids. Germline CDR1 LNHDA, CDR2 SQIVND (reference sequence). V shed 4 bases, J shed 4 bases, and the junction held 4 bases outside the gene matches. The CDR3: CASSTVAGATGELFF. CDR3 sequence (DNA): TGTGCCAGTAGTACCGTAGCGGGAGCCACCGGGGAGCTGTTTTTT.

By its share, this clone is medium-sized. This sequence joins TRBV6-5 and TRBJ1-5; 9 nucleotides align to TRBD1. Germline CDR1 and CDR2: MNHEY and SVGAGI. There are 14 residues in the CDR3. V gave up 11 bases and J gave up 5 bases; unmatched junction bases: 10. CDR3 bases: TGTGCCGGTCCCCGGGACAGGGACGATCAGCCCCAGCATTTT. It specifies CAGPRDRDDQPQHF.

The chain has TRBV10-3 and TRBJ1-1; 8 bases align to TRBD1. The CDR3 runs 12 residues. V was clipped by 8 bases and J by 1 base; unmatched bases: 0. Germline loops: CDR1 ENHRY, CDR2 SYGVKD. DNA for the CDR3: TGTGCCATCGGACAGGGGAACACTGAAGCTTTCTTT. It specifies CAIGQGNTEAFF.

V is TRBV5-4 and J is TRBJ2-7; 10 nucleotides align to TRBD2. The trim removed 5 bases at V and 0 bases at J, leaving 2 bases unmatched. The CDR3 is made up of 14 amino acids. Germline CDR1 is SGHNT and CDR2 is YYREEE (reference sequence). CDR3 coding DNA: TGTGCCAGCAGACTAGCGGGGAGCTCCTACGAGCAGTACTTC. Translating it yields CASRLAGSSYEQYF.

This clone appeared once. This rearrangement joins TRBV5-5 to TRBJ1-4; 8 bases fit TRBD1. CDR3 length: 15 amino acids. CDR1 and CDR2 from the germline V gene are SGHKS and YYEKEE (reference sequence). V shed 2 bases, J shed 7 bases, and the junction held 7 bases outside the gene matches. This CDR3 reads CASSLTGGGVEKLFF. The CDR3 DNA follows: TGTGCCAGCAGCTTAACAGGGGGAGGGGTTGAAAAACTGTTTTTT.

The rearrangement joins TRBV13 to TRBJ1-5; TRBD1 agrees at 12 bases. The germline V gene has CDR1 PRHDT and CDR2 FYEKMQ (reference sequence). J gave up 4 bases and V 5 bases, and 3 bases lay outside the gene matches. The CDR3 is 15 residues long. CDR3 sequence reads: CASSKGQGANQPQHF. CDR3 sequence (DNA): TGTGCCAGCAGCAAGGGACAGGGGGCGAATCAGCCCCAGCATTTT.

CDR3 residues: CASGPGTSANGYTF. CDR3 nucleotides: TGTGCTAGTGGTCCCGGGACATCCGCAAATGGCTACACCTTC. This chain uses TRBV12-5 with TRBJ1-2, with a tentative D call TRBD1 (6 bases). The V gene's germline CDR1 is LGHNT and CDR2 FRNRAP. CDR3 length: 14 residues. V lost 5 bases and J 6 bases, leaving 16 bases between the germline ends.

This clone was observed a handful of times. The chain combines TRBV6-6 with TRBJ1-5; 7 bases match TRBD1. V was pared by 6 bases and J by 5 bases, with 4 bases of the junction left unmatched. The CDR3 has 13 amino acids. Per the germline V gene, CDR1 is MNHNY and CDR2 is SVGAGI (reference sequence). The CDR3 reads CASSYTGDQPQHF. CDR3 sequence (DNA): TGTGCCAGCAGCTATACAGGGGATCAGCCCCAGCATTTT.

The chain carries TRBV30 and TRBJ1-1; D gene unclear. V was cut by 2 bases and J by 3 bases, with 7 bases left in between. Germline values: CDR1 GTSNPN, CDR2 SVGIG (reference sequence). The CDR3 loop spans 12 amino acids. CDR3 amino acids: CAWSLYYTEAFF. The CDR3 bases are TGTGCCTGGAGTTTATACTACACTGAAGCTTTCTTT. Variable domain in full (rest from reference TRBV30 and TRBJ1-1): SQTIHQWPATLVQPVGSPLSLECTVEGTSNPNLYWYRQAAGRGLQLLFYSVGIGQISSEVPQNLSASRPQDRQFILSSKKLLLSDSGFYLCAWSLYYTEAFFGQGTRLTVV.

The rearrangement uses TRBV3-1 (or the pseudogene TRBV3-2) and TRBJ2-7; TRBD2 might be the D (6 bases). The germline V gene encodes CDR1 LGHDT and CDR2 YNNKEL (reference sequence). Trimming pared 4 bases from V and 3 bases from J, leaving 13 bases between. The CDR3 extends over 14 amino acids. The CDR3 region has the DNA TGTGCCAGCAGCCTTTCGGGAGTTGACTACGAGCAGTACGTC. Translated: CASSLSGVDYEQYV.

The V and J genes are TRBV5-1 and TRBJ1-3; D perhaps matches TRBD1 (6 bases). From germline, CDR1 is SGHRS and CDR2 YFSETQ. This CDR3 region has 18 residues. The V end lost 1 base, the J end lost 2 bases, and 19 bases lay between the germline ends. The CDR3 sequence is CASSLHRIDRIAGNTIYF. The CDR3 DNA reads TGCGCCAGCAGCTTGCATCGAATAGACAGGATTGCTGGAAACACCATATATTTT.

The rearrangement joins TRBV9 to TRBJ2-2; 8 bases are shared with TRBD2. Per the germline V gene, CDR1 is SGDLS and CDR2 is YYNGEE. The CDR3 spans 17 residues. J lost 4 bases, V lost 0 bases, and 8 bases had no gene match. CDR3 in amino acids: CASSVDTSGRSTGELFF. CDR3 DNA sequence: TGTGCCAGCAGCGTAGATACAAGCGGGAGAAGCACCGGGGAGCTGTTTTTT.

V is TRBV5-4 and J is TRBJ2-3, with a tentative D call TRBD2 (6 bases). V was pared by 3 bases and J by 2 bases, with 13 bases between. Germline CDR1 and CDR2: SGHNT and YYREEE (reference sequence). The CDR3 consists of 15 residues. The CDR3: CASSSAGPHTDTQYF. CDR3 DNA: TGTGCCAGCAGCTCAGCGGGCCCTCACACAGATACGCAGTATTTT.

V and J are TRBV5-8 and TRBJ1-1; D not certain. This CDR3 is 13 amino acids long. The germline V and J ends were trimmed by 3 bases and 2 bases, with 8 bases remaining between them. Looked up from germline, CDR1 is SGHTS and CDR2 is YDEGEE. The CDR3 loop is CASSYTKNTEAFF. In DNA, the CDR3 is TGTGCCAGCAGCTATACTAAAAACACTGAAGCTTTCTTT. The variable domain in full, completed from reference TRBV5-8 and TRBJ1-1, reads EAGVTQSPTHLIKTRGQQATLRCSPISGHTSVYWYQQALGLGLQFLLWYDEGEERNRGNFPPRFSGRQFPNYSSELNVNALELEDSALYLCASSYTKNTEAFFGQGTRLTVV.

This clone occurred a few times. The V call is TRBV19, the J call TRBJ1-5, with 7 bases fitting TRBD1. Per the germline V gene, CDR1 is LNHDA and CDR2 is SQIVND (reference sequence). Trimming took 6 bases from V and 1 from J; bases not matched to a gene: 6. This CDR3 comprises 15 residues. The CDR3 nucleotides are TGTGCCAGTAGCCCGGGACAGAGGAGCAATCAGCCCCAGCATTTT. Translating gives CASSPGQRSNQPQHF.

This clone has only a few counts. This sequence joins TRBV2 and TRBJ1-6; unclear D gene. CDR1 is SNHLY and CDR2 is FYNNEI in the germline V gene. Trimming removed 4 bases at V and 7 bases at J, with 8 bases between. The CDR3 covers 13 residues. Here the CDR3 reads CASSAGYNSPLHF. The CDR3 nucleotides read TGTGCCAGCAGTGCGGGTTACAATTCACCCCTCCACTTT.

V gene TRBV11-1 combines with J gene TRBJ2-1; D ambiguous. The length of the CDR3 is 14 residues. V was clipped by 4 bases and J by 2 bases, with 9 bases between them. CDR1 is SGHAT and CDR2 is FQDESV in the germline V gene (reference sequence). The CDR3 DNA is TGTGCCAGCAGCTGGGGTTACACCTACAATGAGCAGTTCTTC. It is translated as CASSWGYTYNEQFF. The full variable domain, completed using reference TRBV11-1 and TRBJ2-1, is EAEVAQSPRYKITEKSQAVAFWCDPISGHATLYWYRQILGQGPELLVQFQDESVVDDSQLPKDRFSAERLKGVDSTLKIQPAELGDSAMYLCASSWGYTYNEQFFGPGTRLTVL.